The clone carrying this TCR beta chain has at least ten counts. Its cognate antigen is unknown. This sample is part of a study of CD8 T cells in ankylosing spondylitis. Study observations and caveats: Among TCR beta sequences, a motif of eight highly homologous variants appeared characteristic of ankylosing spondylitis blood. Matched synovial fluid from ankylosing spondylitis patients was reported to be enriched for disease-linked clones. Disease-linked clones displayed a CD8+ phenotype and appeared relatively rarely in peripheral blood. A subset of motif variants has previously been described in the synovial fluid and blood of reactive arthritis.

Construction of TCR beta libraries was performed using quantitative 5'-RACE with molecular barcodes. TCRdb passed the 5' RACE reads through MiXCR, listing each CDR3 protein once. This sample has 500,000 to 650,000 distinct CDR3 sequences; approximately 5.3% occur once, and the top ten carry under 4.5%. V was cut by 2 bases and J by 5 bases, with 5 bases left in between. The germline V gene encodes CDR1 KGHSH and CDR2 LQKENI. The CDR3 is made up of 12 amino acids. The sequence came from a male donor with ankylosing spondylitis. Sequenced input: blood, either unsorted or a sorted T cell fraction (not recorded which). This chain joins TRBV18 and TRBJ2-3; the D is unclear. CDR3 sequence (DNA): TGTGCCAGCTCACCATCCGAAGATACGCAGTATTTT. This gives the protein CASSPSEDTQYF.